Shown below are 13 T cell receptor beta chains from a single sample sequenced in a study of Ad26.COV2.S vaccination and SARS-CoV-2 variants. Profiling relied on immunoSEQ multiplex PCR, and the TCRdb table lists in-frame clones only, not all of them. The sample yields some 500,000 clones, 89% seen once. Treatment in this sample: roughly 20 received Ad26.COV2.S at low or high dose, single or two shots; about 5 received placebo; per-sample allocation not given. Sample collection was performed on day 63 after the first vaccine or placebo injection. The sample here was peripheral blood, taken in a trial of Ad26.COV2.S vaccine versus placebo. The source is a person aged 18-60 years who received the Ad26.COV2.S COVID-19 vaccine or a placebo.

The gene calls are TRBV9 and TRBJ2-7, with TRBD1 matching over 11 bases. Germline V gene data show CDR1 as SGDLS and CDR2 as YYNGEE. With V trimmed by 0 bases and J by 3 bases, 2 bases remained unmatched. This CDR3 has 15 residues. The CDR3 sequence: CASSVEGTGGYEQYF. The CDR3 region has the DNA TGTGCCAGCAGCGTAGAAGGGACAGGGGGCTACGAGCAGTACTTC.

The chain uses TRBV5-1 and TRBJ1-2, with TRBD1 matching over 9 bases. CDR3 length: 15 amino acids. Per germline, CDR1 SGHRS and CDR2 YFSETQ. The trim removed 4 bases at V and 4 bases at J, leaving 8 bases unmatched. The CDR3 DNA reads as TGCGCCAGCAGCGCAGGGACAGGGCCCCTCTATGGCTACACCTTC. Protein sequence: CASSAGTGPLYGYTF.

The chain employs TRBV5-1 and TRBJ2-1; D possibly corresponds to TRBD2 (6 bases). Deletions cut 7 bases from V and 0 bases from J, with 14 bases between. CDR1 and CDR2 (germline): SGHRS, YFSETQ. The CDR3 has 15 residues. The CDR3 DNA reads TGCGCCAGCCTTTTAGCGGATAGCTCCTACAATGAGCAGTTCTTC. Protein product: CASLLADSSYNEQFF.

The sample holds one count of this clone. V is TRBV7-9 and J is TRBJ2-1; 7 bases align to TRBD2. Trimming cost V 5 bases and J 9 bases; bases outside gene matches: 22. The CDR3 contains 18 residues. The germline V gene encodes CDR1 SEHNR and CDR2 FQNEAQ (reference sequence). The CDR3 protein is CASSPRAGGGRTLFEQFF. The CDR3 region has the DNA TGTGCCAGCAGCCCCCGCGCTGGGGGGGGGAGGACTTTGTTTGAGCAGTTCTTC. Full variable domain (rest looked up from reference TRBV7-9 and TRBJ2-1): DTGVSQNPRHKITKRGQNVTFRCDPISEHNRLYWYRQTLGQGPEFLTYFQNEAQLEKSRLLSDRFSAERPKGSFSTLEIQRTEQGDSAMYLCASSPRAGGGRTLFEQFFGPGTRLTVL.

The chain uses TRBV25-1 and TRBJ2-3; 8 bases fit TRBD1. Germline loops: CDR1 MGHDK, CDR2 SYGVNS. The CDR3 has 15 residues. The ends lost 4 bases at V and 3 bases at J; junction bases unmatched: 6. The CDR3 region is CASSADRGETDTQYF. The CDR3 coding sequence is TGTGCCAGCAGTGCAGACAGGGGTGAAACAGATACGCAGTATTTT.

CDR3 in amino acids: CASSQTGTTVNEQFF. CDR3 sequence (DNA): TGCGCCAGCAGCCAAACCGGGACTACCGTCAATGAGCAGTTCTTC. This chain joins TRBV5-1 and TRBJ2-1; 7 nucleotides agree with TRBD2. CDR3 length equals 15 residues. The ends lost 4 bases at V and 6 bases at J; junction bases unmatched: 10. Germline CDR1 and CDR2: SGHRS and YFSETQ.

The CDR3 is CASRKQYFSGNTIYF. CDR3 sequence (DNA): TGTGCCAGCAGAAAACAGTACTTCTCTGGAAACACCATATATTTT. The rearrangement joins TRBV6-5 to TRBJ1-3; D gene unclear. CDR1 is MNHEY, CDR2 SVGAGI, per germline. The ends were cut back, 6 bases at V and 0 bases at J, with 12 bases in the middle. The CDR3 length is 15 residues.

The chain uses TRBV4-1 and TRBJ2-4, with D perhaps matching TRBD1 or TRBD2 (5 bases each). Between the trimmed V and J ends, which lost 6 bases and 0 bases, there was a span of 15 bases. CDR1 is MGHRA and CDR2 is YSYEKL in the germline V gene. This CDR3 spans 16 amino acids. CDR3 nucleotide sequence: TGCGCCAGCAGACACCAGGGCCGGGGAGCCAAAAACATTCAGTACTTC. Its protein is CASRHQGRGAKNIQYF.

The chain employs TRBV25-1 and TRBJ1-5; D might be TRBD1 (5 bases). The CDR3 covers 17 residues. Trimming left V 2 bases short and J 2 bases short, with 16 bases between. Germline assignment: CDR1 MGHDK and CDR2 SYGVNS. The CDR3 region is CASSEHMGVGGNQPQHF. The CDR3 DNA is TGTGCCAGCAGTGAACACATGGGGGTCGGGGGCAATCAGCCCCAGCATTTT.

This chain connects TRBV5-1 to TRBJ2-1, with D tentatively TRBD1 or TRBD2 (5 bases each). Trimming removed 4 bases at V and 4 bases at J, with 15 bases between. This CDR3 has 15 amino acids. Germline V gives CDR1 SGHRS, CDR2 YFSETQ. CDR3 nucleotide sequence: TGCGCCAGCAGCGCCCTAGGGACGGAATACAATGAGCAGTTCTTC. Protein: CASSALGTEYNEQFF.

This sequence joins TRBV11-1 and TRBJ2-1; 8 bases line up with TRBD1. The junction had 2 bases not matched to a gene; V was cut back by 1 base and J by 3 bases. The CDR3 has 15 residues. Per the germline V gene, CDR1 is SGHAT and CDR2 is FQDESV (reference sequence). The CDR3 protein is CASSLVTGVYNEQFF. CDR3 DNA sequence: TGTGCCAGCAGCTTAGTGACAGGGGTCTACAATGAGCAGTTCTTC.

The chain employs TRBV19 and TRBJ1-2; D gene uncertain. This CDR3 contains 10 residues. Germline V gene sequence: CDR1 LNHDA, CDR2 SQIVND (reference sequence). The V end was cut by 5 bases, the J end by 8 bases, with 6 bases between. The CDR3 sequence: CASSQQGYTF. CDR3 coding DNA: TGTGCCAGTAGTCAACAGGGCTACACCTTC. The full variable domain, in which reference TRBV19 and TRBJ1-2 provide the parts outside the CDR3, is DGGITQSPKYLFRKEGQNVTLSCEQNLNHDAMYWYRQDPGQGLRLIYYSQIVNDFQKGDIAEGYSVSREKKESFPLTVTSAQKNPTAFYLCASSQQGYTFGSGTRLTVV.

This clone was seen more than once but under ten times. This specimen includes other DNA sequences encoding the same CDR3. The chain has TRBV7-9 and TRBJ2-3; 12 nucleotides match TRBD2. The CDR3 has 16 amino acids. J lost 2 bases, V lost 3 bases, and 3 bases had no gene match. Germline lookup yields CDR1 SEHNR and CDR2 FQNEAQ (reference sequence). The CDR3 region has the DNA TGTGCCAGCAGCTTGACTAGCGGGGGATACACAGATACGCAGTATTTT. It is translated as CASSLTSGGYTDTQYF.